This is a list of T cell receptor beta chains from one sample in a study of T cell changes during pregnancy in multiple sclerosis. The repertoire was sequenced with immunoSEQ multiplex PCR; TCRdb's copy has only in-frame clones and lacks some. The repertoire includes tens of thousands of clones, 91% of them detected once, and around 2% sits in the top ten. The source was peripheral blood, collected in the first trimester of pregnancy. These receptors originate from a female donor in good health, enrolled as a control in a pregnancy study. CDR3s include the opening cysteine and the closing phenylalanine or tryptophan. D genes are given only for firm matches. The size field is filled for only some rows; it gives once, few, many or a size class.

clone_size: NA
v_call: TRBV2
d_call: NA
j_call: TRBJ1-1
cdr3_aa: CASSVPPGQAEAFF
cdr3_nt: TGTGCCAGCAGTGTCCCTCCCGGCCAGGCTGAAGCTTTCTTT

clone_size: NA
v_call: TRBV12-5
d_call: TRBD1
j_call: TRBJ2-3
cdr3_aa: CASGPGQNTDTQYF
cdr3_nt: TGTGCTAGTGGTCCGGGACAGAACACAGATACGCAGTATTTT

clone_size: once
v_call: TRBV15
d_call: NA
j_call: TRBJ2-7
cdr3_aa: CATSRVRGDTYEQYF
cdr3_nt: TGTGCCACCAGCAGAGTCAGGGGTGATACCTACGAGCAGTACTTC

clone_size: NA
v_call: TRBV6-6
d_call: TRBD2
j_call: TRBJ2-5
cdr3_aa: CASSYSTSEPYF
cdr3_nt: TGTGCCAGCAGTTACTCGACTAGCGAACCGTACTTC

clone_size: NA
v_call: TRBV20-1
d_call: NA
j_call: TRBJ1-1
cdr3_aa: CSASPRAEAFF
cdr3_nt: TGCAGTGCCTCCCCCAGGGCTGAAGCTTTCTTT

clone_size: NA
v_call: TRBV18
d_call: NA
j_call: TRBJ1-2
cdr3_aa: CASSPLPGYGYTF
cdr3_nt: TGTGCCAGCTCACCTCTCCCAGGCTATGGCTACACCTTC

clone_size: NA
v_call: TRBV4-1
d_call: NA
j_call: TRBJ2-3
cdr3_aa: CASSPLRGSTDTQYF
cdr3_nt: TGCGCCAGCAGCCCACTTAGGGGGAGCACAGATACGCAGTATTTT

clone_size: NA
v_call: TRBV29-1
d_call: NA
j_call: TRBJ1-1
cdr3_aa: CSVDGGGTEAFF
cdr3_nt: TGCAGCGTTGACGGGGGGGGCACTGAAGCTTTCTTT

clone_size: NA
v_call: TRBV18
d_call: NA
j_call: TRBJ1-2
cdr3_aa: CASSPGGHYGYTF
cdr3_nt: TGTGCCAGCTCACCGGGGGGACACTATGGCTACACCTTC

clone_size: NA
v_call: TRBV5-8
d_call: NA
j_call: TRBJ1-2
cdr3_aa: CATQLAGFDYGYTF
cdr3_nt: TGTGCCACCCAATTGGCGGGATTCGACTATGGCTACACCTTC

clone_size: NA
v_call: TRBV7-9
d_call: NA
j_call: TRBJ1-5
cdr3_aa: CASSLGTGPNQPQHF
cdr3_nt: TGTGCCAGCAGCTTAGGAACGGGTCCGAATCAGCCCCAGCATTTT

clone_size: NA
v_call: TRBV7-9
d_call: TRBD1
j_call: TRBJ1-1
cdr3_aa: CASSFRDRGSAFF
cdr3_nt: TGTGCCAGCAGCTTTCGGGACAGGGGATCAGCTTTCTTT

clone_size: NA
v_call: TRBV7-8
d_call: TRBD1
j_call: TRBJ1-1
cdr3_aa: CASSRGQGLKTFF
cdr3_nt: TGTGCCAGCAGCAGGGGACAGGGACTTAAGACTTTCTTT

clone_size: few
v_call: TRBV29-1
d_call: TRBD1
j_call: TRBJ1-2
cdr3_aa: CSVPPGGSGGYTF
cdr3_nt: TGCAGCGTGCCCCCAGGGGGATCCGGGGGCTACACCTTC

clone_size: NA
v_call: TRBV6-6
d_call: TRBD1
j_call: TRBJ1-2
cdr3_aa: CASSRDRTGGYTF
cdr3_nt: TGTGCCAGCAGTCGGGACAGGACCGGTGGCTACACCTTC

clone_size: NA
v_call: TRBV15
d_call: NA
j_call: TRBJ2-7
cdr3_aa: CATSRERTGPGYEQYF
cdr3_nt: TGTGCCACCAGCAGAGAACGAACAGGCCCGGGCTACGAGCAGTACTTC

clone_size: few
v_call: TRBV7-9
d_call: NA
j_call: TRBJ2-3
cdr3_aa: CASSLDPGNTQYF
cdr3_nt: TGTGCCAGCAGCTTAGATCCCGGTAACACGCAGTATTTT

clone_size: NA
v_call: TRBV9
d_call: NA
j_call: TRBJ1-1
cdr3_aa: CASSVGLRGGEAFF
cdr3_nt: TGTGCCAGCAGCGTAGGGCTTAGGGGAGGGGAAGCTTTCTTT

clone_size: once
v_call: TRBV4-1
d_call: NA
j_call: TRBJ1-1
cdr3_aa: CASSPVKNTEAFF
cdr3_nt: TGCGCCAGCAGCCCCGTAAAGAACACTGAAGCTTTCTTT

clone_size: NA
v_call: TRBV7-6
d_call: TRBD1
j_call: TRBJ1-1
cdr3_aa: CASSLAQGQVNTEAFF
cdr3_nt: TGTGCCAGCAGCTTAGCGCAAGGACAGGTCAACACTGAAGCTTTCTTT

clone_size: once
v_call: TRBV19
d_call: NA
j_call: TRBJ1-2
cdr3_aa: CASSRTDGYTF
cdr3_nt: TGTGCCAGTAGTAGGACAGATGGCTACACCTTC

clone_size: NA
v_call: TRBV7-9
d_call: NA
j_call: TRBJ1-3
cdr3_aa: CASSFRATSGNTIYF
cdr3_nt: TGTGCCAGCAGCTTCAGGGCCACCTCTGGAAACACCATATATTTT

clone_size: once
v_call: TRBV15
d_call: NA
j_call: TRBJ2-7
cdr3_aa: CATSPAEGYEQYF
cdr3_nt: TGTGCCACCAGCCCAGCTGAGGGCTACGAGCAGTACTTC

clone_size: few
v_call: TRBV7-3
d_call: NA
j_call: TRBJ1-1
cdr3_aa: CASSFMRNTEAFF
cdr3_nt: TGTGCCAGCAGCTTCATGAGGAACACTGAAGCTTTCTTT

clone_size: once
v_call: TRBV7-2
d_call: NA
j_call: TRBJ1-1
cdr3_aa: CASSLDSVAEAFF
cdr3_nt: TGTGCCAGCAGCTTAGATTCGGTCGCTGAAGCTTTCTTT

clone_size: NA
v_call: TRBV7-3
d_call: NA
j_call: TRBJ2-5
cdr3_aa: CASSLVGAGAGETQYF
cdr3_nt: TGTGCCAGCAGCTTAGTAGGGGCGGGGGCCGGAGAGACCCAGTACTTC

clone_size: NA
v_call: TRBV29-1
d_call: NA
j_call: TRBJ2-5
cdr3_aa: CSVEVDPGETQYF
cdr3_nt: TGCAGCGTTGAAGTAGACCCGGGGGAGACCCAGTACTTC

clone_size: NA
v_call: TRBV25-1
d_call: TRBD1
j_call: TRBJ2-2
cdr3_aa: CASSGQGGVTGELFF
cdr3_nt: TGTGCCAGCAGTGGACAGGGGGGAGTTACCGGGGAGCTGTTTTTT

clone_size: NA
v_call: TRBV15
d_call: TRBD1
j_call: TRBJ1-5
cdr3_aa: CATSNLFGQGLNQPQHF
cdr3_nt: TGTGCCACCAGCAATTTATTTGGACAGGGACTCAATCAGCCCCAGCATTTT

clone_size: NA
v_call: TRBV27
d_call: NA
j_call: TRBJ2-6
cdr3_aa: CASSSLSGANVLTF
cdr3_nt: TGTGCCAGCAGTTCCCTTTCTGGGGCCAACGTCCTGACTTTC

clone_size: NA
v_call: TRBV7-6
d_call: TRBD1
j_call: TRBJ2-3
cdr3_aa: CASSSGRQGTDTQYF
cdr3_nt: TGTGCCAGCAGTTCTGGACGACAGGGAACAGATACGCAGTATTTT

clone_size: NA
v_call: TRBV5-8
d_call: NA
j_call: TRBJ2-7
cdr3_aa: CASSPYYEQYF
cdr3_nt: TGTGCCAGCAGCCCCTACTACGAGCAGTACTTC

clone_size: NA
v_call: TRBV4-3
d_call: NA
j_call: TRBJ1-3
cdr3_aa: CASSQGHGNTIYF
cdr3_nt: TGCGCCAGCAGCCAGGGGCATGGAAACACCATATATTTT

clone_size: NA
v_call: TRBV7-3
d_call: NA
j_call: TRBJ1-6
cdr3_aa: CASSLSVGWDSPLHF
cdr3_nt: TGTGCCAGCAGCTTAAGTGTGGGCTGGGATTCACCCCTCCACTTT

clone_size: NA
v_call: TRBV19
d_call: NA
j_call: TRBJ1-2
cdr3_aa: CASSYSTENYGYTF
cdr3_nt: TGTGCCAGTAGTTACTCGACAGAGAACTATGGCTACACCTTC

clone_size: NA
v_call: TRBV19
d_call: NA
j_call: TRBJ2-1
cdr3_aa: CASSIEGVTYNEQFF
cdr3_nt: TGTGCCAGTAGTATTGAGGGGGTGACCTACAATGAGCAGTTCTTC

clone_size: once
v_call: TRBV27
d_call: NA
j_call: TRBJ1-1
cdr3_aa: CASRIRRSGAEAFF
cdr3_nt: TGTGCCAGCAGGATCCGTAGGAGTGGTGCTGAAGCTTTCTTT

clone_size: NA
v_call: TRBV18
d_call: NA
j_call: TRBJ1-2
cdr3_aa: CASSPARSTYGYTF
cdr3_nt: TGTGCCAGCTCACCCGCCAGGTCCACCTATGGCTACACCTTC

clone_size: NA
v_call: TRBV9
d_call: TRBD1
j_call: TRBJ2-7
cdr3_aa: CASSAAGTGASLDEQYF
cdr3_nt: TGTGCCAGCAGCGCCGCCGGGACAGGCGCATCTCTTGACGAGCAGTACTTC

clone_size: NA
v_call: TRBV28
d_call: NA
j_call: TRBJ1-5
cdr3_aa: CASSLTGYSNQPQHF
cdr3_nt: TGTGCCAGCAGTCTGACGGGGTATAGCAATCAGCCCCAGCATTTT